These T cell receptor beta chains were read from a single sample in a study of blood T cell repertoires in COVID-19. Libraries were prepared by immunoSEQ multiplex PCR; TCRdb keeps only in-frame clonotypes and omits some of them. The sample has roughly 410,000 clones; more than 75% are singletons. Input material: peripheral blood. All receptors come from an older woman with COVID-19, enrolled during active disease. CDR3s include the opening cysteine and the closing phenylalanine or tryptophan. Fields, in order: J gene, clone size, V gene, D gene, CDR3 DNA, CDR3 protein. The D gene is left open where the match is weak. Size is stated for part of the rows, as once, few or many counts, or as a class when the clone is expanded.

j_call: TRBJ1-1
clone_size: .
v_call: TRBV4-2
d_call: .
cdr3_nt: TGTGCCAGCAGCCAACGGAGGGTGAACACTGAAGCTTTCTTT
cdr3_aa: CASSQRRVNTEAFF

j_call: TRBJ2-3
clone_size: .
v_call: TRBV7-9
d_call: TRBD1
cdr3_nt: TGTGCCAGCAGCTTGCTAGACAGGGGGCATGCAGATACGCAGTATTTT
cdr3_aa: CASSLLDRGHADTQYF

j_call: TRBJ2-7
clone_size: once
v_call: TRBV7-8
d_call: TRBD2
cdr3_nt: TGTGCCAGCAGCTCTCTTCAGACTAGCGGGAGATACGAGCAGTACTTC
cdr3_aa: CASSSLQTSGRYEQYF

j_call: TRBJ1-5
clone_size: .
v_call: TRBV4-1
d_call: .
cdr3_nt: TGCGCCAGCAGCCAAGATTGGACAGCGAATCAGCCCCAGCATTTT
cdr3_aa: CASSQDWTANQPQHF

j_call: TRBJ1-5
clone_size: .
v_call: TRBV28
d_call: TRBD1
cdr3_nt: TGTGCCAGCAGTTTCCCCCTGGCAGGGGGCGGATCATTGGGTCAGCCCCAGCATTTT
cdr3_aa: CASSFPLAGGGSLGQPQHF

j_call: TRBJ2-2
clone_size: .
v_call: TRBV2
d_call: TRBD2
cdr3_nt: TGTGCCAGCACCCTAACTAGCGTAAACACCGGGGAGCTGTTTTTT
cdr3_aa: CASTLTSVNTGELFF

j_call: TRBJ2-3
clone_size: .
v_call: TRBV7-9
d_call: .
cdr3_nt: TGTGCCAGCAGCTTGAATGGGGCGGATACGCAGTATTTT
cdr3_aa: CASSLNGADTQYF

j_call: TRBJ2-5
clone_size: few
v_call: TRBV7-3
d_call: .
cdr3_nt: TGTGCCAGCAGCTTAACAGGGGGGGCAAAAGAGACCCAGTACTTC
cdr3_aa: CASSLTGGAKETQYF

j_call: TRBJ1-3
clone_size: .
v_call: TRBV2
d_call: .
cdr3_nt: TGTGCCAGCATGGCGAGAAGGGGCTCTGGAAACACCATATATTTT
cdr3_aa: CASMARRGSGNTIYF

j_call: TRBJ2-7
clone_size: few
v_call: TRBV10-1
d_call: .
cdr3_nt: TGCGCCAGCAGTGAGAAAGCAGGGGTCTACGAGCAGTACTTC
cdr3_aa: CASSEKAGVYEQYF

j_call: TRBJ2-7
clone_size: .
v_call: TRBV24-1
d_call: .
cdr3_nt: TGTGCCACCAGTGGGGGAACAGGGAGAGGGAGCTACGAGCAGTACTTC
cdr3_aa: CATSGGTGRGSYEQYF

j_call: TRBJ1-2
clone_size: few
v_call: TRBV30
d_call: TRBD1
cdr3_nt: TGTGCCTGGGAAGGACAGGGCCGGGGCTACACCTTC
cdr3_aa: CAWEGQGRGYTF

j_call: TRBJ1-4
clone_size: .
v_call: TRBV4-1
d_call: TRBD1
cdr3_nt: TGCGCCAGCAGCCAAGACGGGCTTACGACAGGGGGTTTTGAAAAACTGTTTTTT
cdr3_aa: CASSQDGLTTGGFEKLFF

j_call: TRBJ2-6
clone_size: .
v_call: TRBV7-2
d_call: .
cdr3_nt: TGTGCCAGCATCGGAGGACCTCATTTTAGTGATACTGGGGCCAACGTCCTGACTTTC
cdr3_aa: CASIGGPHFSDTGANVLTF

j_call: TRBJ2-1
clone_size: .
v_call: TRBV2
d_call: TRBD2
cdr3_nt: TGTGCCAGCAGTGAGGGGGGGGGCAATGAGCAGTTCTTC
cdr3_aa: CASSEGGGNEQFF

j_call: TRBJ2-7
clone_size: .
v_call: TRBV10-3
d_call: .
cdr3_nt: TGTGCCATAGGGGATTCAAGCTCCTACGAGCAGTACTTC
cdr3_aa: CAIGDSSSYEQYF

j_call: TRBJ1-1
clone_size: .
v_call: TRBV12-3/TRBV12-4
d_call: .
cdr3_nt: TGTGCCAGCAGTTTATTTTCCGGTATTGAAGCTTTCTTT
cdr3_aa: CASSLFSGIEAFF

j_call: TRBJ1-2
clone_size: .
v_call: TRBV28
d_call: .
cdr3_nt: TGTGCCAGCAGGGGGGGGGTAAGACAGCTCTATGGCTACACCTTC
cdr3_aa: CASRGGVRQLYGYTF

j_call: TRBJ2-2
clone_size: .
v_call: TRBV6-1
d_call: TRBD1
cdr3_nt: TGTGCCAGCAGTGCTCGGACAGGGGGCAACACCGGGGAGCTGTTTTTT
cdr3_aa: CASSARTGGNTGELFF

j_call: TRBJ2-2
clone_size: .
v_call: TRBV6-5
d_call: .
cdr3_nt: TGTGCCAGCAGTTACCAGGGCGCGAACACCGGGGAGCTGTTTTTT
cdr3_aa: CASSYQGANTGELFF

j_call: TRBJ2-7
clone_size: .
v_call: TRBV19
d_call: .
cdr3_nt: TGTGCCAGTAGTCCGGGCGGGGCGATATGGCCCTACGAGCAGTACTTC
cdr3_aa: CASSPGGAIWPYEQYF

j_call: TRBJ1-1
clone_size: .
v_call: TRBV9
d_call: .
cdr3_nt: TGTGCCAGCAGCGTAGCTCCGAACACTGAAGCTTTCTTT
cdr3_aa: CASSVAPNTEAFF

j_call: TRBJ2-7
clone_size: once
v_call: TRBV19
d_call: TRBD2
cdr3_nt: TGTGCCAGTAGTATCGCCCTTAGCGGGGGGGCCGGTGAGCAGTACTTC
cdr3_aa: CASSIALSGGAGEQYF

j_call: TRBJ1-5
clone_size: .
v_call: TRBV15
d_call: .
cdr3_nt: TGTGCCACCAGCAGCGAGAGCAATCAGCCCCAGCATTTT
cdr3_aa: CATSSESNQPQHF

j_call: TRBJ1-2
clone_size: .
v_call: TRBV6-5
d_call: .
cdr3_nt: TGTGCCAGCAGGAAGCGCGACTATGGCTACACCTTC
cdr3_aa: CASRKRDYGYTF

j_call: TRBJ2-3
clone_size: .
v_call: TRBV19
d_call: .
cdr3_nt: TGTGCCACCATGGGACAAACTCACACAGATACGCAGTATTTT
cdr3_aa: CATMGQTHTDTQYF

j_call: TRBJ2-3
clone_size: .
v_call: TRBV5-1
d_call: .
cdr3_nt: TGCGCCAGCAGCCCACCGACAGTAGCAGATACGCAGTATTTT
cdr3_aa: CASSPPTVADTQYF

j_call: TRBJ2-7
clone_size: .
v_call: TRBV15
d_call: TRBD1
cdr3_nt: TGTGCCACCAGCACCATAGGGGGACAGGCCTACGAGCAGTACTTC
cdr3_aa: CATSTIGGQAYEQYF

j_call: TRBJ2-5
clone_size: .
v_call: TRBV15
d_call: .
cdr3_nt: TGTGCCACCAGCAGGAGCCCCCCTCGAGAGACCCAGTACTTC
cdr3_aa: CATSRSPPRETQYF

j_call: TRBJ1-1
clone_size: .
v_call: TRBV7-3
d_call: .
cdr3_nt: TGTGCCAGCAGCTTAAGTGCGGCGGCGAACACTGAAGCTTTCTTT
cdr3_aa: CASSLSAAANTEAFF

j_call: TRBJ2-3
clone_size: .
v_call: TRBV27
d_call: TRBD1
cdr3_nt: TGTGCCAGCAGTTCACAGGGGGCAGATACGCAGTATTTT
cdr3_aa: CASSSQGADTQYF

j_call: TRBJ2-1
clone_size: .
v_call: TRBV6-4
d_call: TRBD2
cdr3_nt: TGTGCCAGCTCTCTAGCGGGGGGCTCCAGCTCCTACAATGAGCAGTTCTTC
cdr3_aa: CASSLAGGSSSYNEQFF

j_call: TRBJ1-2
clone_size: .
v_call: TRBV30
d_call: .
cdr3_nt: TGTGCCTGGATGGGGAGCCTTTATGGCTACACCTTC
cdr3_aa: CAWMGSLYGYTF

j_call: TRBJ1-4
clone_size: once
v_call: TRBV10-3
d_call: .
cdr3_nt: TGTGCCATCAGTGATTCAAGGCGGGGGCGCGTTGAAAAACTGTTTTTT
cdr3_aa: CAISDSRRGRVEKLFF

j_call: TRBJ1-2
clone_size: .
v_call: TRBV6-6
d_call: .
cdr3_nt: TGTGCCAGCAGTTACTCGACGGGGCCACGGGGGGGCTACACCTTC
cdr3_aa: CASSYSTGPRGGYTF

j_call: TRBJ2-3
clone_size: .
v_call: TRBV5-8
d_call: TRBD2
cdr3_nt: TGTGCCAGCAGCTTGACCTTACTAGCGGAGGGCACAGATACGCAGTATTTT
cdr3_aa: CASSLTLLAEGTDTQYF

j_call: TRBJ1-3
clone_size: .
v_call: TRBV7-9
d_call: TRBD1
cdr3_nt: TGTGCCAGCAGCTTAGGACAGGGGGTCTCTGGAAACACCATATATTTT
cdr3_aa: CASSLGQGVSGNTIYF

j_call: TRBJ1-2
clone_size: once
v_call: TRBV5-6
d_call: TRBD1
cdr3_nt: TGTGCCAGCAGCCAACCCGGGACAGGGGAGGGCTATGGCTACACCTTC
cdr3_aa: CASSQPGTGEGYGYTF

j_call: TRBJ1-2
clone_size: .
v_call: TRBV10-3
d_call: .
cdr3_nt: TGTGCCATCGGGAGCGCGGATAACTATGGCTACACCTTC
cdr3_aa: CAIGSADNYGYTF

j_call: TRBJ1-2
clone_size: .
v_call: TRBV6-5
d_call: TRBD1
cdr3_nt: TGTGCCAGCAGAAAACAGGGGGCGGACTATGGCTACACCTTC
cdr3_aa: CASRKQGADYGYTF